Shown below are 17 T cell receptor beta chains from a single sample sequenced in a study of blood T cell repertoires in COVID-19. Repertoires were generated with immunoSEQ multiplex PCR, while TCRdb's copy carries only in-frame clones and drops some. The top ten clones hold more than 0.95% of a sample with approximately 450,000 clones, around 89% of them seen once. Sequencing input: PBMCs or T cells enriched from blood (not recorded which). The receptors stem from a man aged 25 to 40 who had recovered from COVID-19.

The V gene is TRBV5-1, the J gene TRBJ2-1; 8 bases agree with TRBD1. Germline V lookup: CDR1 SGHRS, CDR2 YFSETQ. With 2 bases clipped from V and 7 bases from J, the junction kept 5 bases outside the gene matches. The CDR3 totals 14 residues. The CDR3 reads CASSFRTGRNEQFF. CDR3 in DNA: TGCGCCAGCAGCTTCAGGACAGGGAGGAATGAGCAGTTCTTC.

This clone occurred once. The rearrangement links TRBV7-6 to TRBJ2-2; TRBD2 matches 13 bases. Per the germline V gene, CDR1 is SGHVS and CDR2 is FNYEAQ. The V and J ends lost 5 bases and 7 bases, in that order; junction bases with no gene match: 10. The CDR3 is 17 residues long. CDR3 loop: CASSTGLAGERFGELFF. CDR3 coding DNA: TGTGCCAGCAGCACCGGACTAGCGGGAGAACGTTTCGGGGAGCTGTTTTTT. Full variable domain (remainder filled in from reference TRBV7-6 and TRBJ2-2): GAGVSQSPRYKVTKRGQDVALRCDPISGHVSLYWYRQALGQGPEFLTYFNYEAQQDKSGLPNDRFSAERPEGSISTLTIQRTEQRDSAMYRCASSTGLAGERFGELFFGEGSRLTVL.

For this clone: Other DNA sequences from this sample encode an identical CDR3 as well. The chain carries TRBV5-1 and TRBJ1-1; D unclear. This CDR3 contains 14 residues. CDR1 is SGHRS and CDR2 is YFSETQ in the germline V gene. Trimming cost V 0 bases and J 4 bases, with 10 bases left between them. The CDR3, as DNA: TGCGCCAGCAGCTTGGCGGGAGGGTTCACTGAAGCTTTCTTT. Its translation is CASSLAGGFTEAFF. The variable domain in full, completed from reference TRBV5-1 and TRBJ1-1, reads KAGVTQTPRYLIKTRGQQVTLSCSPISGHRSVSWYQQTPGQGLQFLFEYFSETQRNKGNFPGRFSGRQFSNSRSEMNVSTLELGDSALYLCASSLAGGFTEAFFGQGTRLTVV.

The chain recombines TRBV6-5 with TRBJ1-4, with TRBD1 matching 9 bases. The CDR3 covers 14 residues. Germline CDR1 and CDR2: MNHEY and SVGAGI. After removal of 5 bases from V and 13 bases from J, the junction contained 11 bases not matched to a gene. The CDR3 DNA sequence: TGTGCCAGCAGTCCCGGGACAGGGTTACTAGGACTGTTTTTT. This gives the protein CASSPGTGLLGLFF.

J is TRBJ2-1 and V is TRBV19; maybe TRBD2 (5 bases). The CDR3 length is 12 residues. Per the germline V gene, CDR1 is LNHDA and CDR2 is SQIVND (reference sequence). Trimming took off 5 bases at V and 9 bases at J, with 11 bases between the two ends. The CDR3: CASSPLAGEQFF. The DNA for the CDR3 is TGTGCCAGTAGTCCCCTAGCTGGTGAGCAGTTCTTC.

The CDR3 sequence: CASSPRTSGGSTDTQYF. Here the CDR3 DNA reads TGTGCCAGCAGCCCGCGGACTAGCGGGGGGAGCACAGATACGCAGTATTTT. This chain connects TRBV7-2 to TRBJ2-3; 14 nucleotides align to TRBD2. CDR1 is SGHTA and CDR2 is FQGNSA in the germline V gene. The CDR3 is 17 amino acids. The ends lost 5 bases at V and 0 bases at J; junction bases unmatched: 4.

This sequence joins TRBV25-1 and TRBJ2-1; TRBD1 matches at 8 bases. The J segment lost 4 bases and the V segment lost 1 base, leaving 3 bases of the junction unmatched. Germline values: CDR1 MGHDK, CDR2 SYGVNS. There are 15 residues in the CDR3. CDR3 sequence (DNA): TGTGCCAGCAGTGAATCCCAGGGGGCATACAATGAGCAGTTCTTC. As protein: CASSESQGAYNEQFF.

This rearrangement joins TRBV5-1 to TRBJ1-2, with 9 positions matching TRBD1. V was clipped by 7 bases and J by 7 bases; unmatched bases: 14. The germline gives CDR1 SGHRS, CDR2 YFSETQ. The length of the CDR3 is 15 residues. The CDR3 DNA sequence: TGCGCCAGCGGCGCAACTCCGGGACAGGGACTTGGCTACACCTTC. Protein product: CASGATPGQGLGYTF. The full variable domain, its missing parts supplied by reference TRBV5-1 and TRBJ1-2, is KAGVTQTPRYLIKTRGQQVTLSCSPISGHRSVSWYQQTPGQGLQFLFEYFSETQRNKGNFPGRFSGRQFSNSRSEMNVSTLELGDSALYLCASGATPGQGLGYTFGSGTRLTVV.

The gene calls are TRBV27 and TRBJ1-1; no firm D call. The CDR3 sequence is 15 residues long. The V gene's germline CDR1 is MNHEY and CDR2 SMNVEV (reference sequence). The V and J ends lost 4 bases and 1 base respectively, with 13 bases between them. As DNA, the CDR3 is TGTGCCAGCAGTTCCTGGGGAGACGCGAACACTGAAGCTTTCTTT. It codes for CASSSWGDANTEAFF.

The gene calls are TRBV7-2 and TRBJ2-5, with a tentative D call TRBD1 (6 bases). V was clipped by 2 bases and J by 5 bases, with 15 bases between them. The CDR3 is 15 amino acids. The germline V gene encodes CDR1 SGHTA and CDR2 FQGNSA. For the CDR3, the DNA is TGTGCCAGCAGCTTAACCTCAGGGGTCCGGGAGACCCAGTACTTC. Translated, it gives CASSLTSGVRETQYF.

This chain uses TRBV9 with TRBJ2-3; possible D gene TRBD2, 6 bases. Per the germline V gene, CDR1 is SGDLS and CDR2 is YYNGEE. There are 17 residues in the CDR3. V shed 2 bases and J shed 4 bases, with 20 bases lying between them. The CDR3 sequence is CASSVLALPSGADTQYF. Written as DNA, the CDR3 is TGTGCCAGCAGCGTTTTAGCGCTACCTTCGGGGGCAGATACGCAGTATTTT. Full variable domain (outside the CDR3, taken from reference TRBV9 and TRBJ2-3): DSGVTQTPKHLITATGQRVTLRCSPRSGDLSVYWYQQSLDQGLQFLIQYYNGEERAKGNILERFSAQQFPDLHSELNLSSLELGDSALYFCASSVLALPSGADTQYFGPGTRLTVL.

The chain carries TRBV5-4 and TRBJ2-3; D remains unclear. The CDR3 runs 12 residues. Looked up from germline, CDR1 is SGHNT and CDR2 is YYREEE (reference sequence). Trimming stripped 3 bases from V and 6 bases from J, with 8 bases between. CDR3 sequence (DNA): TGTGCCAGCAGCTACACGAGGGATACGCAGTATTTT. Its translation: CASSYTRDTQYF.

The CDR3: CASGLVPGLANQETQYF. DNA for the CDR3: TGTGCTAGTGGTTTGGTTCCTGGACTAGCGAACCAAGAGACCCAGTACTTC. J is TRBJ2-5 and V is TRBV12-5; 9 positions match TRBD2. This CDR3 contains 17 residues. The germline V gene has CDR1 LGHNT and CDR2 FRNRAP. V was clipped by 0 bases and J by 0 bases; unmatched bases: 5.

The chain joins TRBV30 to TRBJ1-2; D is uncertain. The germline V gene encodes CDR1 GTSNPN and CDR2 SVGIG (reference sequence). The CDR3 covers 12 residues. With 2 bases removed from V and 3 bases from J, the gap between germline ends came to 7 bases. CDR3 sequence: CAWSYGDYGYTF. The CDR3 region has the DNA TGTGCCTGGAGTTACGGAGACTATGGCTACACCTTC.

The chain recombines TRBV7-9 with TRBJ1-1, with TRBD1 identical over 7 bases. V was clipped by 1 base and J by 6 bases; unmatched bases: 8. CDR3 length: 15 residues. Germline CDR1 and CDR2: SEHNR and FQNEAQ (reference sequence). DNA for the CDR3: TGTGCCAGCAGCTTAGTTGGCCACAGGGGTCCTGAAGCTTTCTTT. As protein: CASSLVGHRGPEAFF.

J is TRBJ1-4 and V is TRBV10-3; possibly TRBD1 for D (6 bases). Germline loops: CDR1 ENHRY, CDR2 SYGVKD. V dropped 6 bases and J dropped 0 bases, with 11 bases sitting between them. CDR3 length: 15 residues. CDR3 DNA: TGTGCCATCAGGGCTACAGGGACAACTAATGAAAAACTGTTTTTT. It translates to CAIRATGTTNEKLFF.

The chain joins TRBV15 to TRBJ2-7; 7 bases fit TRBD2. The V segment lost 0 bases and the J segment 2 bases; nucleotides outside the gene matches: 7. The CDR3 sequence is 16 residues long. Germline CDR1 is LNHNV and CDR2 is YYDKDF (reference sequence). CDR3 residues: CATSREFGGSAYEQYF. For the CDR3, the DNA is TGTGCCACCAGCAGAGAGTTCGGCGGGAGCGCCTACGAGCAGTACTTC.